One and the same sample provided the 7 T cell receptor beta chains below, sequenced in a study of identical twins. TCRdb ran MiXCR on the 5' RACE reads and lists one entry per CDR3 protein. The sample shows 550,000 to 800,000 distinct CDR3 sequences, less than 9% of them seen only once. These data are also associated with another study on yellow fever vaccine responses in identical twins.

Sequences were obtained from PBMCs. Receptors originate from a woman younger than 30 in good health.

The chain carries TRBV20-1 and TRBJ2-7; D may be TRBD2 (5 bases). This CDR3 region has 16 residues. Germline V gene data show CDR1 as DFQATT and CDR2 as SNEGSKA (reference sequence). V lost 3 bases and J lost 0, with 18 bases in between. The CDR3 reads CSASGLVEGGSYEQYF. Written as DNA, the CDR3 is TGCAGTGCTAGTGGGCTAGTCGAGGGTGGCTCCTACGAGCAGTACTTC.

The chain uses TRBV5-1 and TRBJ2-5, with 15 bases aligning to TRBD2. The CDR3 length is 18 residues. Germline CDR1 reads SGHRS; CDR2 reads YFSETQ. Trimming at V came to 2 bases and at J to 0 bases, leaving 5 bases not matched to a gene. This CDR3 is CASSFPGLAGGNQETQYF. Here the CDR3 DNA reads TGCGCCAGCAGCTTCCCGGGACTAGCGGGAGGAAACCAAGAGACCCAGTACTTC. Based on the CDR3 plus reference TRBV5-1 and TRBJ2-5, the full variable domain is KAGVTQTPRYLIKTRGQQVTLSCSPISGHRSVSWYQQTPGQGLQFLFEYFSETQRNKGNFPGRFSGRQFSNSRSEMNVSTLELGDSALYLCASSFPGLAGGNQETQYFGPGTRLLVL.

This clonotype was recorded at least ten times. This chain joins TRBV3-1 and TRBJ1-2; maybe TRBD1 (5 bases). Between the trimmed V and J ends, which lost 4 bases and 9 bases, there was a span of 18 bases. CDR3 size: 14 residues. Per the germline V gene, CDR1 is LGHDT and CDR2 is YNNKEL (reference sequence). CDR3 sequence: CASSRLSQAFSYTF. In nucleotides, the CDR3 is TGTGCCAGCAGCCGCCTTTCACAGGCCTTTAGCTACACCTTC.

This chain joins TRBV20-1 and TRBJ2-1, with a possible D match to TRBD2 (5 bases). V dropped 3 bases and J dropped 4 bases, with 13 bases sitting between them. Germline CDR1 is DFQATT and CDR2 is SNEGSKA (reference sequence). The CDR3 totals 14 residues. For the CDR3, the DNA is TGCAGTGCTAGTTCGAGCGGTGGGTACAATGAGCAGTTCTTC. It translates to CSASSSGGYNEQFF.

The CDR3 spells CASSYLGTGDQPQHF. CDR3 sequence (DNA): TGTGCCAGCAGTTACTTAGGGACAGGGGATCAGCCCCAGCATTTT. The V call is TRBV6-5, the J call TRBJ1-5; 10 bases agree with TRBD1. Germline V lookup: CDR1 MNHEY, CDR2 SVGAGI. The ends lost 1 base at V and 5 bases at J; junction bases unmatched: 2. The CDR3 runs 15 residues.

The gene calls are TRBV11-2 and TRBJ2-7; 11 bases agree with TRBD2. The CDR3 has 15 amino acids. Trimming took 4 bases from V and 7 from J; bases not matched to a gene: 9. CDR1 and CDR2 from the germline V gene are SGHAT and FQNNGV. In nucleotides, the CDR3 is TGTGCCAGCAGCTCGGGACTAGCGGATCATTGGGAGCAGTACTTC. Protein product: CASSSGLADHWEQYF. Variable domain in full (rest from reference TRBV11-2 and TRBJ2-7): EAGVAQSPRYKIIEKRQSVAFWCNPISGHATLYWYQQILGQGPKLLIQFQNNGVVDDSQLPKDRFSAERLKGVDSTLKIQPAKLEDSAVYLCASSSGLADHWEQYFGPGTRLTVT.

The chain carries TRBV9 and TRBJ2-5, with D perhaps assigned TRBD1 or TRBD2 (5 bases each). The length of the CDR3 is 14 residues. Per the germline V gene, CDR1 is SGDLS and CDR2 is YYNGEE. V gave up 4 bases and J gave up 2 bases, with 12 bases separating them. CDR3 DNA: TGTGCCAGCAGCACGGGACGAATACAAGAGACCCAGTACTTC. Translation gives CASSTGRIQETQYF.